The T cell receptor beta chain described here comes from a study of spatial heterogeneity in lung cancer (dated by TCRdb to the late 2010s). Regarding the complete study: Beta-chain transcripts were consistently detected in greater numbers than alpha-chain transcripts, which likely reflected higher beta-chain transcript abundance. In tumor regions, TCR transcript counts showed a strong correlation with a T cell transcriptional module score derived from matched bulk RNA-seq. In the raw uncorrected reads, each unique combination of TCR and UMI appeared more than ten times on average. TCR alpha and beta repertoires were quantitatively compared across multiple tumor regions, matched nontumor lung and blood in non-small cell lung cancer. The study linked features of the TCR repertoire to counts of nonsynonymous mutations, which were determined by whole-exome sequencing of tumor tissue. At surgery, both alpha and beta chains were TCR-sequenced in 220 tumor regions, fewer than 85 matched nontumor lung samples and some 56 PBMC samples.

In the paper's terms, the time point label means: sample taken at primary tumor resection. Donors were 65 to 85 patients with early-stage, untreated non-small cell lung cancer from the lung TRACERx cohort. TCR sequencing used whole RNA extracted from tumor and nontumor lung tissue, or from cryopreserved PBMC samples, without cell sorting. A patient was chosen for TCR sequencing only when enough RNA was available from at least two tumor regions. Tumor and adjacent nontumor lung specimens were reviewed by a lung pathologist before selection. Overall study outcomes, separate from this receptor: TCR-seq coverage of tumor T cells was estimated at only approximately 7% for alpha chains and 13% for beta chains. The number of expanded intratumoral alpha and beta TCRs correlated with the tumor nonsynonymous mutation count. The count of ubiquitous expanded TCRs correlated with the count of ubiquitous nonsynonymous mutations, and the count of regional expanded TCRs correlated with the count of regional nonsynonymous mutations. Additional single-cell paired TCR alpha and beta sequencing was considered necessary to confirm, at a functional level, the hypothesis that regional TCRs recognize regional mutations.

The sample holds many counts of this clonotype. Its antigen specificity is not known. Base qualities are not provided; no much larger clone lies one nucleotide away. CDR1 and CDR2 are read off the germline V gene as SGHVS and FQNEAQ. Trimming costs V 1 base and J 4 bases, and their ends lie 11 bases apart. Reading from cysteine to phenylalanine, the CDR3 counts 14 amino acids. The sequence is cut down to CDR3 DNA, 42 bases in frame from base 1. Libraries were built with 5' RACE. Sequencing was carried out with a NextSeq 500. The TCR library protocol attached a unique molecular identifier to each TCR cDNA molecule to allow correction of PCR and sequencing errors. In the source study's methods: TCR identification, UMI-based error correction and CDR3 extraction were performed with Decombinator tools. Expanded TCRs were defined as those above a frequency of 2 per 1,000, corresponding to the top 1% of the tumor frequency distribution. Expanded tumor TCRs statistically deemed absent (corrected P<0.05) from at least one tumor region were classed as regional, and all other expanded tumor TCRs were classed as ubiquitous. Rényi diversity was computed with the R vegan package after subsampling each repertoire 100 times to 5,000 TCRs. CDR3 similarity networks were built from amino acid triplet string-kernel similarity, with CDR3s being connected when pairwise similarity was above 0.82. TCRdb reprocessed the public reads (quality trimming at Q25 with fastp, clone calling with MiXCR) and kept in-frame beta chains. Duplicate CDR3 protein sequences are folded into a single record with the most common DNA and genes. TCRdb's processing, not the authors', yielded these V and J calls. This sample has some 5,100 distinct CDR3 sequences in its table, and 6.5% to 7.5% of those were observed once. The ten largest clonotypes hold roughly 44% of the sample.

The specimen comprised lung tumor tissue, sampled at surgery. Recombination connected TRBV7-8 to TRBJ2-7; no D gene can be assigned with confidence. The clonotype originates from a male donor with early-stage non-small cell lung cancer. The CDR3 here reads CASSLDPERYEQYF. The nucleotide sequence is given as TGTGCCAGCAGCTTAGACCCTGAAAGATACGAGCAGTACTTC.